This T cell receptor beta chain derives from a study of CD8 T cells in ankylosing spondylitis (dated by TCRdb to about 2017). About the investigation overall: The study set out to find disease-linked TCR variants by profiling T cell receptor beta repertoires in ankylosing spondylitis patients and healthy donors. In total, the full study cohort was made up of some 110 healthy donors and 20 to 25 ankylosing spondylitis patients. Peripheral blood was sampled, and synovial fluid was also collected from ankylosing spondylitis patients. What the authors observed across the whole study: Some TCR beta motif variants had previously been reported in synovial fluid and blood of reactive arthritis patients, which suggested common disease-initiation mechanisms. The disease-linked clones were reported to be significantly enriched in matched synovial fluid samples from ankylosing spondylitis patients. A CD8+ phenotype was shown by the disease-linked clones, which were found at relatively low frequencies in peripheral blood. Blood from ankylosing spondylitis patients appeared to be characterized by a TCR beta motif composed of eight highly homologous amino acid variants.

Instrument on record: Illumina HiSeq 2500. Quantitative 5'-RACE with molecular barcodes was the method used to prepare the TCR beta libraries. As for the original processing: A new computational method, built on a probabilistic model of VDJ rearrangement, was used to identify disease-linked TCR variants. TCRdb itself trimmed the public reads at Q25 with fastp, ran MiXCR and retained productive beta chains. Rows with one shared CDR3 protein collapse into an entry with the most common genes and DNA. It is TCRdb's table, rather than the study itself, that gives the V and J calls and clone size. Here the sample has 110,000 to 150,000 distinct CDR3 sequences; about 8% occur a single time. The leading ten clones occupy roughly 8% of the sample. This clonotype has at least ten counts. Its antigen remains undetermined. The sample holds no much larger clone one base away, and base qualities are not on file.

The CDR3 runs 14 residues from the cysteine to the phenylalanine. Just CDR3 DNA is preserved here, 42 bases in frame from base 1. V loses 5 bases of germline sequence and J loses 4 bases, and the interval between the two ends is 14 bases. Synovial fluid samples and blood samples obtained from the same ankylosing spondylitis patients were matched. Sequenced input: synovial fluid, either unsorted or a sorted T cell fraction (not recorded which). This TCR came from a male donor with ankylosing spondylitis. The chain uses TRBV12-3 or TRBV12-4 and TRBJ2-5, with a weak D call of TRBD1 (6 bases match). The CDR3 protein is CASSPYRVGETQYF. Here is the DNA: TGTGCCAGCAGTCCGTACAGGGTTGGAGAGACCCAGTACTTC.